The 9 T cell receptor beta chains listed next were all sequenced from one sample in a study of cytomegalovirus exposure and HLA in healthy donors. PCR involved 60 Vbeta and 13 Jbeta primers. TCRdb keeps only in-frame clones here, not all; method: immunoSEQ multiplex PCR. The table lists about 220,000 clones, 82% of them singletons. Material for sequencing was PBMCs. All receptors derive from a woman aged 40 to 55 in good health and CMV-seropositive.

This clone showed up just once. The chain employs TRBV6-5 and TRBJ1-2, with D unresolved. Trimming removed 3 bases from V and 2 bases from J, with 7 bases in between. There are 13 residues in the CDR3. Germline V gene lookup returns CDR1 MNHEY and CDR2 SVGAGI. CDR3 amino acids: CASSYDWNYGYTF. CDR3 nucleotide sequence: TGTGCCAGCAGTTATGACTGGAACTATGGCTACACCTTC.

This chain joins TRBV7-2 and TRBJ1-2, with 9 nucleotides matching TRBD1. The germline CDR1 and CDR2 sequences are SGHTA and FQGNSA. J was trimmed by 3 bases and V by 6 bases; bases with no gene match: 8. The CDR3 consists of 15 residues. The CDR3 DNA is TGTGCCAGCAGACCACAACAGGGGGCCCACTATGGCTACACCTTC. Its protein product is CASRPQQGAHYGYTF.

V usage is TRBV5-4 and J usage is TRBJ2-7; 11 bases are shared with TRBD1. The tail of the sequence fits TRBJ2-5 better, so the J call may be wrong. CDR3 length: 15 residues. The germline CDR1 and CDR2 sequences are SGHNT and YYREEE (reference sequence). The CDR3 coding sequence is TGTGCCAGCAGCTCCGGACAGGGGGCAGGAGAGACCCAGTACTTC. Translating gives CASSSGQGAGETQYF.

This clone was recorded a few times. Here the CDR3 reads CASSIDRGANTGELFF. The CDR3 bases are TGTGCCAGTAGTATCGACAGGGGCGCGAACACCGGGGAGCTGTTTTTT. The chain uses TRBV19 and TRBJ2-2; 8 bases fit TRBD1. Unmatched junction bases numbered 3, after V lost 3 bases and J lost 0 bases. The CDR3 is 16 residues long. In germline, CDR1 is LNHDA, CDR2 SQIVND (reference sequence). Looking up the rest from reference TRBV19 and TRBJ2-2 gives the full variable domain: DGGITQSPKYLFRKEGQNVTLSCEQNLNHDAMYWYRQDPGQGLRLIYYSQIVNDFQKGDIAEGYSVSREKKESFPLTVTSAQKNPTAFYLCASSIDRGANTGELFFGEGSRLTVL.

The V call is TRBV6-1, the J call TRBJ1-2, with 7 bases aligning to TRBD1. The CDR3 contains 15 residues. V lost 1 base and J lost 3; bases outside the gene matches: 5. Germline CDR1 is MNHNS and CDR2 is SASEGT. CDR3 DNA sequence: TGTGCCAGCAGTGAAGGGGTAGGGGGCGACTATGGCTACACCTTC. Amino acid sequence: CASSEGVGGDYGYTF.

The gene calls are TRBV30 and TRBJ2-2; the D is unclear. Germline CDR1 GTSNPN, CDR2 SVGIG (reference sequence). The CDR3 totals 13 residues. Trimming stripped 2 bases from V and 4 bases from J, with 8 bases between. The CDR3 nucleotides read TGTGCCTGGAGTAACAGCCCCACCGGGGAGCTGTTTTTT. It encodes CAWSNSPTGELFF. The whole variable domain, remainder taken from reference TRBV30 and TRBJ2-2, is SQTIHQWPATLVQPVGSPLSLECTVEGTSNPNLYWYRQAAGRGLQLLFYSVGIGQISSEVPQNLSASRPQDRQFILSSKKLLLSDSGFYLCAWSNSPTGELFFGEGSRLTVL.

This clone was counted only a few times. This rearrangement joins TRBV5-6 to TRBJ2-3; D is unresolved. V was clipped by 5 bases and J by 1 base, with 20 bases between them. Germline V gives CDR1 SGHDT, CDR2 YYEEEE. The CDR3 is 17 residues long. The CDR3 nucleotides read TGTGCCAGCAGTCGCCCCTGGAGATTAGAGGGCACAGATACGCAGTATTTT. Encoded protein: CASSRPWRLEGTDTQYF.

Only one count was recorded for this clone. The rearrangement links TRBV29-1 to TRBJ2-3; 9 bases match TRBD2. Per the germline V gene, CDR1 is SQVTM and CDR2 is ANQGSEA. V lost 4 bases and J lost 2; bases outside the gene matches: 4. CDR3 size: 14 residues. For the CDR3, the DNA is TGCAGCGTTGCCCCTAGCGGGAACACAGATACGCAGTATTTT. It specifies CSVAPSGNTDTQYF.

In this sample, this clone is medium-sized. The V and J genes are TRBV2 and TRBJ1-1; no definite D call. The CDR3 runs to 13 residues. V lost 0 bases, J lost 4 bases, and 6 bases lay in between. The germline V gene has CDR1 SNHLY and CDR2 FYNNEI. CDR3 in DNA: TGTGCCAGCAGTGAAGCGCCAGGCACTGAAGCTTTCTTT. This translates into CASSEAPGTEAFF.